Each of the 20 T cell receptor beta chains below was sequenced from the same sample in a study of cytomegalovirus exposure and HLA in healthy donors. The PCR was carried out with 60 Vbeta primers and 13 Jbeta primers. TCRdb's copy holds only in-frame clones and misses some; the assay was immunoSEQ multiplex PCR. This sample has over 100,000 clones; less than 85% occur once, and the top ten carry approximately 2%. Sequenced material: PBMCs. These TCRs come from a woman aged 40 to 50 in good health and CMV-seropositive.

The genes are TRBV6-4 and TRBJ2-1; D uncertain. The ends were cut back, 0 bases at V and 8 bases at J, with 2 bases in the middle. The germline CDR1 and CDR2 sequences are MRHNA and SNTAGT. This CDR3 is 11 amino acids long. The CDR3 loop reads CASSDSYEQFF. CDR3 nucleotides: TGTGCCAGCAGTGACTCCTATGAGCAGTTCTTC.

The genes are TRBV5-4 and TRBJ2-5; 7 nucleotides align to TRBD1. Germline values: CDR1 SGHNT, CDR2 YYREEE (reference sequence). J lost 2 bases, V lost 4 bases, and 2 bases had no gene match. CDR3 length: 13 residues. Here the CDR3 reads CASSPGQQETQYF. CDR3 in DNA: TGTGCCAGCAGCCCGGGACAGCAAGAGACCCAGTACTTC.

This clone has just a few counts. At one end, the junction sequence differs from germline, possibly due to a read error. This chain uses TRBV19 with TRBJ2-7, with TRBD1 as a possible D gene (6 bases). CDR3 length equals 14 residues. The germline CDR1 and CDR2 sequences are LNHDA and SQIVND (reference sequence). CDR3: CASSRQESSNEQYF. The CDR3 region has the DNA TGTGCCAGTAGTAGACAGGAGTCCTCCAACGAGCAGTACTTC.

This clone was seen more than once but under ten times. The genes are TRBV7-2 and TRBJ1-1; possibly TRBD1 for D (5 bases). The CDR3 is 15 amino acids. Per the germline V gene, CDR1 is SGHTA and CDR2 is FQGNSA. V shed 2 bases and J shed 0 bases, with 10 bases lying between them. The CDR3 reads CASSLRQSMNTEAFF. CDR3 sequence (DNA): TGTGCCAGCAGCTTAAGACAGAGTATGAACACTGAAGCTTTCTTT.

This sequence joins TRBV5-1 and TRBJ2-3; 9 positions agree with TRBD1. This CDR3 is 15 amino acids long. Germline assignment: CDR1 SGHRS and CDR2 YFSETQ. Losses at the gene ends were 3 bases for V and 3 bases for J; bases not matched to a gene: 5. CDR3 DNA: TGCGCCAGCAGCTCCTGGACAGGGGTGACAGATACGCAGTATTTT. Residues: CASSSWTGVTDTQYF.

This clone was recorded a few times. The J gene is TRBJ2-1, the V gene TRBV5-1, with 7 bases lining up with TRBD2. Germline V gene lookup returns CDR1 SGHRS and CDR2 YFSETQ. The CDR3 totals 15 residues. Trimming cost V 4 bases and J 0 bases; bases outside gene matches: 4. CDR3: CASSPSGNSYNEQFF. DNA of the CDR3: TGCGCCAGCAGCCCGAGCGGGAACTCCTACAATGAGCAGTTCTTC. The full variable domain, rest sourced from reference TRBV5-1 and TRBJ2-1, is KAGVTQTPRYLIKTRGQQVTLSCSPISGHRSVSWYQQTPGQGLQFLFEYFSETQRNKGNFPGRFSGRQFSNSRSEMNVSTLELGDSALYLCASSPSGNSYNEQFFGPGTRLTVL.

The J gene is TRBJ1-3, the V gene TRBV15; a possible D gene is TRBD1 (6 bases). V lost 3 bases and J lost 0, with 15 bases in between. Germline CDR1 reads LNHNV; CDR2 reads YYDKDF (reference sequence). The CDR3 runs 17 residues. CDR3 nucleotides: TGTGCCACCAGCAGGTCCCGGACAGCTATCTCTGGAAACACCATATATTTT. The encoded protein is CATSRSRTAISGNTIYF.

The CDR3, as DNA: TGTGCCAGCAGTTACTCGCTGGGGGCGCGCACTGAAGCTTTCTTT. It is translated as CASSYSLGARTEAFF. V is TRBV6-5 and J is TRBJ1-1; perhaps TRBD1 as D (6 bases). The V gene lost 0 bases and the J gene lost 4 bases, with 12 bases spanning the gap. Germline V gives CDR1 MNHEY, CDR2 SVGAGI. This CDR3 spans 15 amino acids.

This sequence joins TRBV4-1 and TRBJ1-6; no clear D gene. The germline V gene has CDR1 MGHRA and CDR2 YSYEKL. This CDR3 is 15 amino acids long. The germline V and J ends were trimmed by 1 base and 10 bases, with 14 bases remaining between them. The CDR3 loop reads CASSQGESIISPLHF. CDR3 in DNA: TGCGCCAGCAGCCAAGGGGAGTCTATAATATCACCCCTCCACTTT.

The gene calls are TRBV9 and TRBJ2-2; 13 bases align to TRBD2. The germline gives CDR1 SGDLS, CDR2 YYNGEE. Unmatched junction bases numbered 4, after V lost 0 bases and J lost 2 bases. The CDR3 has 18 residues. The CDR3 protein is CASSVGRGLAGNTGELFF. CDR3 DNA: TGTGCCAGCAGCGTAGGAAGGGGACTAGCGGGAAACACCGGGGAGCTGTTTTTT.

This clone has just one count. The chain combines TRBV19 with TRBJ2-1, with a possible D match to TRBD2 (7 bases). Deletions cut 7 bases from V and 7 bases from J, with 20 bases between. The CDR3 totals 15 residues. The V gene's germline CDR1 is LNHDA and CDR2 SQIVND (reference sequence). CDR3 loop: CASTKGGGATNEQFF. The CDR3 coding sequence is TGTGCCAGTACAAAGGGGGGGGGCGCCACGAATGAGCAGTTCTTC.

This clone showed up just a few times. V usage is TRBV5-8 and J usage is TRBJ1-4; D ambiguous. Between the trimmed V and J ends, which lost 4 bases and 8 bases, there was a span of 18 bases. CDR1 SGHTS and CDR2 YDEGEE come from the germline V gene. The CDR3 covers 15 residues. The DNA of the CDR3 is TGTGCCAGCAGCCACTCCCCGCGCAATCGGGAAAAACTGTTTTTT. Protein: CASSHSPRNREKLFF.

V usage is TRBV5-1 and J usage is TRBJ1-2; D may be TRBD1 (5 bases). This CDR3 contains 13 residues. Per germline, CDR1 SGHRS and CDR2 YFSETQ. V dropped 4 bases and J dropped 8 bases, with 15 bases sitting between them. The CDR3 is CASSPGPREGYTF. DNA of the CDR3: TGCGCCAGCAGCCCAGGGCCCCGCGAGGGCTACACCTTC. Combining the CDR3 with reference TRBV5-1 and TRBJ1-2 gives the whole variable domain KAGVTQTPRYLIKTRGQQVTLSCSPISGHRSVSWYQQTPGQGLQFLFEYFSETQRNKGNFPGRFSGRQFSNSRSEMNVSTLELGDSALYLCASSPGPREGYTFGSGTRLTVV.

The V and J genes are TRBV10-2 and TRBJ1-4; no clear D. The CDR3 is 13 residues long. The germline V gene has CDR1 WSHSY and CDR2 SAAADI. V was shortened by 5 bases and J by 7 bases, with 11 bases between the two germline ends. This CDR3 reads CASSLVTGEKLFF. The DNA of the CDR3 is TGCGCCAGCAGTCTAGTAACCGGTGAAAAACTGTTTTTT.

V and J are TRBV4-3 and TRBJ2-1; 7 bases fit TRBD1. Germline V gives CDR1 LGHNA, CDR2 YSLEER. The CDR3 has 16 residues. V was pared by 0 bases and J by 5 bases, with 7 bases of the junction left unmatched. CDR3 protein: CASSQDRAGGDNEQFF. Here the CDR3 DNA reads TGCGCCAGCAGCCAAGATCGGGCAGGGGGAGACAATGAGCAGTTCTTC.

J is TRBJ1-1 and V is TRBV7-2; weak D call: TRBD1 (5 bases). With 4 bases removed from V and 7 bases from J, the gap between germline ends came to 13 bases. The CDR3 runs to 13 residues. Germline assignment: CDR1 SGHTA and CDR2 FQGNSA. CDR3 coding DNA: TGTGCCAGCAGCTCCTCCAGAACAGGTGAAGCTTTCTTT. It is translated as CASSSSRTGEAFF.

V gene TRBV7-9 combines with J gene TRBJ2-5, with 7 bases identical to TRBD2. The last part of the DNA fits TRBJ2-7 better; the J call may be wrong. The CDR3 spans 17 residues. Germline CDR1 SEHNR, CDR2 FQNEAQ (reference sequence). The CDR3 DNA reads as TGTGCCAGCAGCCCGAGAGGGCAGCGGGACGCCCACCACGAGCAGTACTTC. Protein: CASSPRGQRDAHHEQYF.

The chain joins TRBV6-1 to TRBJ1-4; D unresolved. The ends were cut back, 1 base at V and 8 bases at J, with 14 bases in the middle. Germline V lookup: CDR1 MNHNS, CDR2 SASEGT. The CDR3 has 15 residues. The CDR3: CASSEESRGREKLFF. The CDR3 DNA follows: TGTGCCAGCAGTGAAGAATCGCGGGGTCGGGAAAAACTGTTTTTT.

The rearrangement links TRBV7-8 to TRBJ1-4; no clear D. With 5 bases removed from V and 8 bases from J, the gap between germline ends came to 9 bases. This CDR3 has 12 residues. CDR1 and CDR2 from the germline V gene are SGHVS and FQNEAQ. The CDR3 sequence is CASSPSLEKLFF. DNA for the CDR3: TGTGCCAGCAGCCCCTCACTCGAAAAACTGTTTTTT.

The chain links TRBV6-4 to TRBJ2-2; 16 nucleotides match TRBD2. The CDR3 sequence is 18 residues long. Trimming removed 0 bases from V and 4 bases from J; junction bases left unmatched: 2. CDR1 and CDR2 from the germline V gene are MRHNA and SNTAGT. The CDR3 nucleotides read TGTGCCAGCAGTGACTCGGGACTAGCGGGAGGGCCCACCGGGGAGCTGTTTTTT. It translates to CASSDSGLAGGPTGELFF.